These 28 T cell receptor beta chains originate from one sample sequenced in a study of blood T cell repertoires in COVID-19. Method: immunoSEQ multiplex PCR; TCRdb's copy keeps in-frame clones and lacks some. The sample includes around 270,000 clones, around 89% of them seen just once. Source material: peripheral blood. Receptors originate from a man aged 40-49 years with acute or convalescent COVID-19.

This clone was found once. The chain joins TRBV5-1 to TRBJ1-2; D may be TRBD1 (6 bases). The CDR3 covers 14 residues. The germline gives CDR1 SGHRS, CDR2 YFSETQ. V was pared by 4 bases and J by 4 bases, with 14 bases between. DNA for the CDR3: TGCGCCAGCAGCGACACAGGGCGTCCCTATGGCTACACCTTC. This gives the protein CASSDTGRPYGYTF. The full variable domain, completed using reference TRBV5-1 and TRBJ1-2, is KAGVTQTPRYLIKTRGQQVTLSCSPISGHRSVSWYQQTPGQGLQFLFEYFSETQRNKGNFPGRFSGRQFSNSRSEMNVSTLELGDSALYLCASSDTGRPYGYTFGSGTRLTVV.

V gene TRBV3-1 (or the pseudogene TRBV3-2) combines with J gene TRBJ2-3, with unresolved D. V was clipped by 2 bases and J by 4 bases, with 19 bases between them. Germline CDR1 LGHDT, CDR2 YNNKEL (reference sequence). The CDR3 is made up of 17 amino acids. The CDR3 loop reads CASSQPLGDKGADTQYF. For the CDR3, the DNA is TGTGCCAGCAGCCAACCCCTTGGCGACAAAGGTGCAGATACGCAGTATTTT.

The chain employs TRBV6-2 or TRBV6-3 and TRBJ2-4; weak D call: TRBD1 (6 bases). The germline V gene encodes CDR1 MNHEY and CDR2 SVGEGT. V was clipped by 4 bases and J by 6 bases, with 19 bases between them. The CDR3 spans 16 residues. As DNA, the CDR3 is TGTGCCAGCAGTTCGTCCCTATTGGGGGCTGGAAACATTCAGTACTTC. Protein: CASSSSLLGAGNIQYF.

The V gene is TRBV27, the J gene TRBJ2-1, with TRBD2 matching 7 bases. The germline CDR1 and CDR2 sequences are MNHEY and SMNVEV (reference sequence). After removal of 3 bases from V and 2 bases from J, the junction contained 7 bases not matched to a gene. The CDR3 contains 16 residues. The CDR3 is CASSFAQRGPYNEQFF. As DNA, the CDR3 is TGTGCCAGCAGTTTTGCCCAGCGGGGCCCCTACAATGAGCAGTTCTTC.

The chain uses TRBV4-1 and TRBJ2-4; D is possibly TRBD1 (6 bases). The CDR3 extends over 15 amino acids. The germline gives CDR1 MGHRA, CDR2 YSYEKL. The germline V and J ends were trimmed by 0 bases and 0 bases, with 6 bases remaining between them. The CDR3 DNA follows: TGCGCCAGCAGCCAAGAAGGGGGAGCCAAAAACATTCAGTACTTC. This encodes CASSQEGGAKNIQYF.

The chain couples TRBV7-3 to TRBJ2-1; D unclear. The CDR3 length is 15 residues. Trimming cost V 4 bases and J 0 bases, with 10 bases left between them. Germline CDR1 and CDR2: SGHTA and FQGTGA. This CDR3 reads CASSSRPSSYNEQFF. The CDR3 DNA sequence: TGTGCCAGCAGCTCCAGGCCAAGCTCCTACAATGAGCAGTTCTTC.

CDR3 amino acids: CAISGQGNEQYF. The DNA for the CDR3 is TGTGCCATCAGTGGGCAGGGCAACGAGCAGTACTTC. The chain couples TRBV10-3 to TRBJ2-7; tentative D call: TRBD1 (5 bases). Germline loops: CDR1 ENHRY, CDR2 SYGVKD. The V and J ends lost 4 bases and 5 bases respectively, with 9 bases between them. The CDR3 spans 12 residues.

This sequence joins TRBV5-1 and TRBJ2-1; 12 positions agree with TRBD2. CDR1 is SGHRS and CDR2 is YFSETQ in the germline V gene. The CDR3 consists of 14 residues. V shed 3 bases and J 9 bases; nucleotides not matched to a gene: 4. CDR3 nucleotide sequence: TGCGCCAGCAGCTCTAGCGGGGGGGCAGGTGAGCAGTTCTTC. This encodes CASSSSGGAGEQFF.

This chain uses TRBV19 with TRBJ1-2, with 10 bases lining up with TRBD1. The CDR3 is 15 residues long. Germline values: CDR1 LNHDA, CDR2 SQIVND (reference sequence). V was pared by 3 bases and J by 4 bases, with 5 bases of the junction left unmatched. CDR3 sequence reads: CASSMKGQGRYGYTF. For the CDR3, the DNA is TGTGCCAGTAGTATGAAGGGACAGGGGCGCTATGGCTACACCTTC. Full variable domain (rest looked up from reference TRBV19 and TRBJ1-2): DGGITQSPKYLFRKEGQNVTLSCEQNLNHDAMYWYRQDPGQGLRLIYYSQIVNDFQKGDIAEGYSVSREKKESFPLTVTSAQKNPTAFYLCASSMKGQGRYGYTFGSGTRLTVV.

The chain uses TRBV20-1 and TRBJ2-7, with a possible D match to TRBD1 (5 bases). This CDR3 region has 12 residues. Looked up from germline, CDR1 is DFQATT and CDR2 is SNEGSKA (reference sequence). Trimming cost V 3 bases and J 7 bases, with 13 bases left between them. The CDR3 DNA reads TGCAGTGCTAGTCGGCAGGGCTTAGAGCAGTACTTC. This codes for CSASRQGLEQYF.

CDR3 sequence: CASVPGTGTLTDTQYF. The CDR3 DNA reads as TGTGCCAGCGTACCCGGGACAGGGACCCTCACAGATACGCAGTATTTT. The V gene is TRBV4-2, the J gene TRBJ2-3; the match to TRBD1 covers 9 bases. Losses at the gene ends were 8 bases for V and 2 bases for J; bases not matched to a gene: 11. Germline CDR1 reads LGHNA; CDR2 reads YNFKEQ. The CDR3 runs to 16 residues.

This clone was seen a single time. J is TRBJ1-1 and V is TRBV29-1; D is unclear. Germline V gene data show CDR1 as SQVTM and CDR2 as ANQGSEA. The CDR3 spans 12 residues. Trimming cost V 7 bases and J 4 bases, with 13 bases left between them. CDR3 bases: TGCAGCGGCTGTTTGGCAGGCACTGAAGCTTTCTTT. Amino acid sequence: CSGCLAGTEAFF.

The chain couples TRBV27 to TRBJ2-2; 7 nucleotides line up with TRBD2. The V and J ends lost 2 bases and 5 bases, in that order; junction bases with no gene match: 5. Germline CDR1 MNHEY, CDR2 SMNVEV (reference sequence). The CDR3 extends over 15 amino acids. CDR3: CASSLLLGRTGELFF. CDR3 nucleotides: TGTGCCAGCAGTTTACTCCTCGGGAGGACCGGGGAGCTGTTTTTT.

This chain joins TRBV19 and TRBJ2-3, with TRBD2 matching over 12 bases. Germline CDR1 LNHDA, CDR2 SQIVND (reference sequence). J gave up 3 bases and V 4 bases, and 8 bases lay outside the gene matches. CDR3 length: 17 amino acids. The CDR3 DNA reads TGTGCCAGTAGTAAGGGGCCTAGCGGGGGGGCTACAGATACGCAGTATTTT. It specifies CASSKGPSGGATDTQYF.

Written as DNA, the CDR3 is TGCGCCAGCAGCTTCATCCGGGCAGGGGGCGGGGAAGCTTTCTTT. It codes for CASSFIRAGGGEAFF. The gene calls are TRBV5-1 and TRBJ1-1, with TRBD1 matching 8 bases. After removal of 2 bases from V and 8 bases from J, the junction contained 11 bases not matched to a gene. The CDR3 covers 15 residues. The germline V gene encodes CDR1 SGHRS and CDR2 YFSETQ.

This clone was observed a single time. CDR3 region: CASSTNWEPQHF. CDR3 in DNA: TGTGCCAGCAGCACTAATTGGGAGCCCCAGCATTTT. V usage is TRBV7-9 and J usage is TRBJ1-5; the D is unclear. Germline V CDR1 and CDR2: SEHNR, FQNEAQ (reference sequence). Trimming stripped 5 bases from V and 8 bases from J, with 10 bases between. The CDR3 has 12 amino acids.

The chain couples TRBV27 to TRBJ1-1; tentatively, D is TRBD1 (5 bases). The V end was cut by 2 bases, the J end by 1 base, with 8 bases between. The length of the CDR3 is 14 residues. Germline V gives CDR1 MNHEY, CDR2 SMNVEV (reference sequence). The CDR3 sequence is CASSLMGGNTEAFF. The DNA for the CDR3 is TGTGCCAGCAGTTTAATGGGGGGGAACACTGAAGCTTTCTTT.

The chain recombines TRBV5-1 with TRBJ1-6; D not resolved. The CDR3 is 13 residues long. Germline lookup yields CDR1 SGHRS and CDR2 YFSETQ. V was clipped by 0 bases and J by 10 bases, with 8 bases between them. The CDR3 loop is CASSLGASSPLHF. CDR3 DNA sequence: TGCGCCAGCAGCTTGGGAGCATCCTCACCCCTCCACTTT.

The J gene is TRBJ1-1, the V gene TRBV10-3, with 9 bases matching TRBD1. The CDR3 extends over 14 amino acids. The V and J ends lost 8 bases and 3 bases, in that order; junction bases with no gene match: 7. Germline CDR1 ENHRY, CDR2 SYGVKD. CDR3 in DNA: TGTGCCATCGGGACAGGGCTCGGGGACACTGAAGCTTTCTTT. Translated, it gives CAIGTGLGDTEAFF.

The CDR3 sequence is CASSQAQGVAYEQYF. CDR3 coding DNA: TGTGCCAGCAGCCAAGCACAGGGGGTAGCGTACGAGCAGTACTTC. This chain links TRBV3-1 (or the pseudogene TRBV3-2) with TRBJ2-7; 8 bases match TRBD1. The germline V gene has CDR1 LGHDT and CDR2 YNNKEL (reference sequence). This CDR3 has 15 residues. V shed 1 base and J 4 bases; nucleotides not matched to a gene: 6.

The V call is TRBV9, the J call TRBJ2-3; D may be TRBD1 (6 bases). V lost 4 bases to trimming and J lost 6 bases, with 15 bases between them. The CDR3 has 14 residues. Germline V gene data show CDR1 as SGDLS and CDR2 as YYNGEE. CDR3 protein: CASSPRGGEDTQYF. The CDR3 DNA reads TGTGCCAGCAGCCCTCGAGGGGGTGAGGATACGCAGTATTTT.

This chain uses TRBV29-1 with TRBJ2-1, with 10 positions matching TRBD2. The CDR3 loop spans 15 amino acids. The V segment lost 1 base and the J segment 4 bases; nucleotides outside the gene matches: 4. Germline CDR1 is SQVTM and CDR2 is ANQGSEA. CDR3 nucleotides: TGCAGCGTTGAAGGAAGCGGGGGGGGATACAATGAGCAGTTCTTC. Its translation: CSVEGSGGGYNEQFF.

This rearrangement joins TRBV6-2 or TRBV6-3 to TRBJ2-7, with D possibly being TRBD1 (6 bases). Trimming removed 5 bases at V and 4 bases at J, with 9 bases between. The germline gives CDR1 MNHEY, CDR2 SVGEGT. CDR3 length equals 12 residues. The CDR3: CASSPDRYEQYF. The CDR3 DNA is TGTGCCAGCAGTCCAGACAGGTACGAGCAGTACTTC.

A word on this clone: The sample has other DNA sequences that encode this CDR3 too. This chain uses TRBV24-1 with TRBJ1-4, with a tentative D call TRBD1 (5 bases). The length of the CDR3 is 15 residues. Germline V gene data show CDR1 as KGHDR and CDR2 as SFDVKD. Between the trimmed V and J ends, which lost 3 bases and 5 bases, there was a span of 12 bases. CDR3 region: CATSDSGTGNEKLFF. CDR3 DNA: TGTGCCACCAGTGATAGCGGGACTGGGAATGAAAAACTGTTTTTT.

The chain has TRBV20-1 and TRBJ2-1; D possibly corresponds to TRBD2 (6 bases). The CDR3 has 11 residues. Trimming pared 6 bases from V and 5 bases from J, leaving 8 bases between. Germline values: CDR1 DFQATT, CDR2 SNEGSKA (reference sequence). CDR3 residues: CSAGGNNEQFF. Written as DNA, the CDR3 is TGCAGTGCCGGGGGAAACAATGAGCAGTTCTTC.

The V gene is TRBV18, the J gene TRBJ1-2, with D perhaps TRBD1 (6 bases). There are 12 residues in the CDR3. The V gene's germline CDR1 is KGHSH and CDR2 LQKENI. With 4 bases removed from V and 4 bases from J, the gap between germline ends came to 7 bases. The CDR3 coding sequence is TGTGCCAGCTCACGGGACATCTATGGCTACACCTTC. Translating gives CASSRDIYGYTF.

The chain employs TRBV10-3 and TRBJ1-1; D ambiguous. Germline CDR1 reads ENHRY; CDR2 reads SYGVKD. Trimming left V 10 bases short and J 0 bases short, with 12 bases between. The length of the CDR3 is 13 residues. In nucleotides, the CDR3 is TGTGCCACCTCACTAATACTGAACACTGAAGCTTTCTTT. Protein product: CATSLILNTEAFF.

The V call is TRBV7-2, the J call TRBJ2-3; D is possibly TRBD2 (6 bases). V was cut by 4 bases and J by 0 bases, with 20 bases left in between. Germline CDR1 is SGHTA and CDR2 is FQGNSA. CDR3 length: 18 residues. In DNA, the CDR3 is TGTGCCAGCAGCTCCCCACGGGGCGGGGTCCCTAGCACAGATACGCAGTATTTT. It codes for CASSSPRGGVPSTDTQYF.